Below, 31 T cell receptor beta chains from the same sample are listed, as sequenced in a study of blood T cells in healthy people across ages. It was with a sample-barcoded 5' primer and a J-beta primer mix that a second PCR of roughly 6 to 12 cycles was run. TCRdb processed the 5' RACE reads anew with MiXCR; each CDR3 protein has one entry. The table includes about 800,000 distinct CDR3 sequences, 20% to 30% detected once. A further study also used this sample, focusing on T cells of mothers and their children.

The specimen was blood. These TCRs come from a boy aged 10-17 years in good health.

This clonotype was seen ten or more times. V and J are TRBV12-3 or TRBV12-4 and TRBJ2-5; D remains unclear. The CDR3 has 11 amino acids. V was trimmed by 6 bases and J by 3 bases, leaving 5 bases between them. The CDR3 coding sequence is TGTGCCAGCAGCTCTAAAGAGACCCAGTACTTC. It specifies CASSSKETQYF.

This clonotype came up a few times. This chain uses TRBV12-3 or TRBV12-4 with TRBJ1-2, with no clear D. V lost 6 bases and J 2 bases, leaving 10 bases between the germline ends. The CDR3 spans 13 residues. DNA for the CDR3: TGTGCCAGCAGGGACGTAGGAAACTATGGCTACACCTTC. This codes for CASRDVGNYGYTF.

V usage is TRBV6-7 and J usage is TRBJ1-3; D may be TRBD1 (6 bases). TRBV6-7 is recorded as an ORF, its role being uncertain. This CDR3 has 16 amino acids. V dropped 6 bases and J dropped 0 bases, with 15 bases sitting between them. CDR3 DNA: TGTGCCAGCAGCCTCTACAGGGCCTACTCTGGAAACACCATATATTTT. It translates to CASSLYRAYSGNTIYF.

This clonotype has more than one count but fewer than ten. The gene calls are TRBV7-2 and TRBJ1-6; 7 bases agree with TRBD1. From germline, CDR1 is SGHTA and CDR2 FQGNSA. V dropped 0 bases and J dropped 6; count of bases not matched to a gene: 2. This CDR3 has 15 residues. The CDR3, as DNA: TGTGCCAGCAGCTTAGCCGGGACAGCTAATTCACCCCTCCACTTT. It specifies CASSLAGTANSPLHF.

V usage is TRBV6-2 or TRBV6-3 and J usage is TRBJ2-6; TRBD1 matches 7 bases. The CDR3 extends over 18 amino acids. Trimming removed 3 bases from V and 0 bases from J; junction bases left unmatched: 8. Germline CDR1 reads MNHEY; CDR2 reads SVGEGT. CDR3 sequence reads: CASSYRDSASSGANVLTF. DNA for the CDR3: TGTGCCAGCAGTTATAGGGACAGCGCCTCCTCTGGGGCCAACGTCCTGACTTTC.

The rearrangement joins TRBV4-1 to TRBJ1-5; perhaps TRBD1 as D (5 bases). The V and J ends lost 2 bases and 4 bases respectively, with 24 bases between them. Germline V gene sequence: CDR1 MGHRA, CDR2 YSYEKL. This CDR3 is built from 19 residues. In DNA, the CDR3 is TGCGCCAGCAGCCAACCCCCCGGAGGGCTGGACAAAGGAAATCAGCCCCAGCATTTT. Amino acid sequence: CASSQPPGGLDKGNQPQHF.

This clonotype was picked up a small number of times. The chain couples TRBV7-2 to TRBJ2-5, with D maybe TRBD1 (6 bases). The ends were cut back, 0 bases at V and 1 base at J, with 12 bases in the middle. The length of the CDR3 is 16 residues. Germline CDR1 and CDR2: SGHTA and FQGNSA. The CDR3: CASSLAPGQIQETQYF. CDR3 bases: TGTGCCAGCAGCTTAGCCCCCGGACAGATCCAAGAGACCCAGTACTTC. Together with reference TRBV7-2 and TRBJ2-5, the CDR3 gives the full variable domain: GAGVSQSPSNKVTEKGKDVELRCDPISGHTALYWYRQSLGQGLEFLIYFQGNSAPDKSGLPSDRFSAERTGGSVSTLTIQRTQQEDSAVYLCASSLAPGQIQETQYFGPGTRLLVL.

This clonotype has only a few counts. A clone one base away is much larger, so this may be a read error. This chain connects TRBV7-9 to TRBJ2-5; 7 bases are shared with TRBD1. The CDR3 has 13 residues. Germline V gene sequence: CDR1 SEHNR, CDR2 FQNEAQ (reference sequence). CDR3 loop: CASSPRTGEAQYF. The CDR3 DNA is TGTGCCAGCAGCCCTCGGACAGGAGAGGCCCAGTACTTC.

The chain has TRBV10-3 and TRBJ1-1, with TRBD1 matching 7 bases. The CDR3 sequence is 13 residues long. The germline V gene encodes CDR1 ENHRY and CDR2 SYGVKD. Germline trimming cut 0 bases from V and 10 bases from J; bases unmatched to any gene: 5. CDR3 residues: CAISESGQSGAFF. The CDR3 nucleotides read TGTGCCATCAGTGAGTCGGGACAGTCTGGAGCTTTCTTT.

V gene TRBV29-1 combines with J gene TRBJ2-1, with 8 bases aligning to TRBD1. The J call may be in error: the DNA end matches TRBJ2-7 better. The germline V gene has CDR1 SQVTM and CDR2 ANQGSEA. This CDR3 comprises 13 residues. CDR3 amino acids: CSVGQDNSYEQYF. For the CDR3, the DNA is TGCAGCGTGGGACAGGACAACTCCTACGAGCAGTACTTC.

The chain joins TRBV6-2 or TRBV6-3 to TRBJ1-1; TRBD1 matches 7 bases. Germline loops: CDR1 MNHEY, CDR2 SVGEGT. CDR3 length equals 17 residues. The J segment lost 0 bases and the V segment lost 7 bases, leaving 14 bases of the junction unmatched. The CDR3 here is CASTQSDRDGMNTEAFF. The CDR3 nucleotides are TGTGCCAGCACCCAATCTGACAGGGACGGGATGAACACTGAAGCTTTCTTT.

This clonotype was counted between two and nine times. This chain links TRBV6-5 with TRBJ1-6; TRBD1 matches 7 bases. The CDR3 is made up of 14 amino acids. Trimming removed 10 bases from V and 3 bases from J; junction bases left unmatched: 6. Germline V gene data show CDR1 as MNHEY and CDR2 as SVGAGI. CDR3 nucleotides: TGTGCCACCCACGACAGGGTCTATAATTCACCCCTCCACTTT. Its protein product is CATHDRVYNSPLHF.

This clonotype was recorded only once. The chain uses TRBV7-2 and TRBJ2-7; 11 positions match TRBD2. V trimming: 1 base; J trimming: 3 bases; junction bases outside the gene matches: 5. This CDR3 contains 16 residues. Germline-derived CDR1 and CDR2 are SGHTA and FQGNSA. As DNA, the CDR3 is TGTGCCAGCAGCTTAGATACTAGCGGGGGCGTCTACGAGCAGTACTTC. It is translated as CASSLDTSGGVYEQYF.

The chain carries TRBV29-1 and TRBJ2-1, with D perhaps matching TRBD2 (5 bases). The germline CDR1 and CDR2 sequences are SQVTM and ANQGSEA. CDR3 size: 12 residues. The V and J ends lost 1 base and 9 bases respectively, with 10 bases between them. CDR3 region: CSVEGPGVEQFF. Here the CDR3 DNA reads TGCAGCGTTGAAGGTCCCGGGGTTGAGCAGTTCTTC.

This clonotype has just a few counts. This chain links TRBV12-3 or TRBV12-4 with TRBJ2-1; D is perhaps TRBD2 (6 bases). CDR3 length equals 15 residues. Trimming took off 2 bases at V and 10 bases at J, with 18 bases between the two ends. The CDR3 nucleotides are TGTGCCAGCAGTTTACTTCGACCCGAGGGAGGAGAGCAGTTCTTC. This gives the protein CASSLLRPEGGEQFF.

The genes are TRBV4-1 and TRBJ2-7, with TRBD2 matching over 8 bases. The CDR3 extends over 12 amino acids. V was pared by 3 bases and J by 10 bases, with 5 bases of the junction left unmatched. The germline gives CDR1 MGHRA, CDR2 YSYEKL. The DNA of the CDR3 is TGCGCCAGCAGCCAGATAAGCGGGAGTCAGTACTTC. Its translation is CASSQISGSQYF.

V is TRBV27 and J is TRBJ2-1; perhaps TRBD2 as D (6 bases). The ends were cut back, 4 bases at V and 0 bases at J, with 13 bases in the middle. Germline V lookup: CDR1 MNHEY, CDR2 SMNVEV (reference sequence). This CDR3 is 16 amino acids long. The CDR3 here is CASSSDGGNSYNEQFF. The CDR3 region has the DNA TGTGCCAGCAGTTCCGACGGGGGAAACTCCTACAATGAGCAGTTCTTC.

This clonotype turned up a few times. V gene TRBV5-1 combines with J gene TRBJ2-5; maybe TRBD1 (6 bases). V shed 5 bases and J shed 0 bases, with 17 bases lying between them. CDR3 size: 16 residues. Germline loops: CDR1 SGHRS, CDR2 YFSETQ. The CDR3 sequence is CASRDELTGYQETQYF. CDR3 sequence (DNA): TGCGCCAGCAGAGACGAGTTGACAGGCTACCAAGAGACCCAGTACTTC.

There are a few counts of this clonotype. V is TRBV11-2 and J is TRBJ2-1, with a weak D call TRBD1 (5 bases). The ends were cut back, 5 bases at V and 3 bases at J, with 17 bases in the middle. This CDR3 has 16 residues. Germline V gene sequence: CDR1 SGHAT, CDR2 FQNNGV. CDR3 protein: CASSASGRVNYNEQFF. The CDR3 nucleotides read TGTGCCAGCAGCGCGTCGGGCAGGGTCAACTACAATGAGCAGTTCTTC.

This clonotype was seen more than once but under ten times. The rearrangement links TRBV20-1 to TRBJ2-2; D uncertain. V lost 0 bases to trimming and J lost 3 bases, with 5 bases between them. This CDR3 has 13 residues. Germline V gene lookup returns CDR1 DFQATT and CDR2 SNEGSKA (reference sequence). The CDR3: CSARDLDTGELFF. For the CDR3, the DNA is TGCAGTGCTAGAGATTTAGACACCGGGGAGCTGTTTTTT.

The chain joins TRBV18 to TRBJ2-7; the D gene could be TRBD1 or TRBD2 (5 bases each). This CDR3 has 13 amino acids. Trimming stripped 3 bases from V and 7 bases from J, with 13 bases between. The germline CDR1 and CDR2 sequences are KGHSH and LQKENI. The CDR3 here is CASSPLGVSEQYF. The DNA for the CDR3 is TGTGCCAGCTCACCCTTGGGGGTCAGTGAGCAGTACTTC.

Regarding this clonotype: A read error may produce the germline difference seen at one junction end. CDR3 residues: CASSETGDIYNEQSF. Written as DNA, the CDR3 is TGTGCCAGCAGCGAAACAGGGGACATCTACAATGAGCAGTCCTTC. This rearrangement joins TRBV7-9 to TRBJ2-1, with TRBD1 matching over 7 bases. The length of the CDR3 is 15 residues. Germline V gives CDR1 SEHNR, CDR2 FQNEAQ (reference sequence).

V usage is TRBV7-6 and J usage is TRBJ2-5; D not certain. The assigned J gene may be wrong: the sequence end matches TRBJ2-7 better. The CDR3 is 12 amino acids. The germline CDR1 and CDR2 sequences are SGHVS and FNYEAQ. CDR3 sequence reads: CASSASPREQYF. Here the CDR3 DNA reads TGTGCCAGCAGCGCGTCCCCCCGCGAGCAGTACTTC.

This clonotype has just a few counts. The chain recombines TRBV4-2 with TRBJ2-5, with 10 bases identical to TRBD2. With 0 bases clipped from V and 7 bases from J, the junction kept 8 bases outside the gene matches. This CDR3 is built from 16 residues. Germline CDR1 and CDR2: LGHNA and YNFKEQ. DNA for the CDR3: TGTGCCAGCAGCCAAGAAGGAAGCGGGGGGGGTCGGACCCAGTACTTC. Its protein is CASSQEGSGGGRTQYF.

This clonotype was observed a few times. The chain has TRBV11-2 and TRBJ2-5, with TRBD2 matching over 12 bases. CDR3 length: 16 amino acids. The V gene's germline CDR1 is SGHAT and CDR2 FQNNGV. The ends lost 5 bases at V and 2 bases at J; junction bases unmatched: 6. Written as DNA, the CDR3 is TGTGCCAGCAGCAAATGGACTAGCGGGGCTCAAGAGACCCAGTACTTC. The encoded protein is CASSKWTSGAQETQYF.

Here the CDR3 reads CSGRAAYNEQFF. The DNA of the CDR3 is TGCAGCGGAAGGGCAGCCTACAATGAGCAGTTCTTC. This rearrangement joins TRBV29-1 to TRBJ2-1; D call uncertain. Trimming left V 7 bases short and J 2 bases short, with 9 bases between. The germline V gene encodes CDR1 SQVTM and CDR2 ANQGSEA. The CDR3 spans 12 residues.

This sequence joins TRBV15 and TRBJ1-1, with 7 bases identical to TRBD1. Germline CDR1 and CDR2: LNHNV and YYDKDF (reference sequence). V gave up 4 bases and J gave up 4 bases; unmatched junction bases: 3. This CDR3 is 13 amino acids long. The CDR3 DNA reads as TGTGCCACCAGCAAACAGGGGTCCACTGAAGCTTTCTTT. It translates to CATSKQGSTEAFF.

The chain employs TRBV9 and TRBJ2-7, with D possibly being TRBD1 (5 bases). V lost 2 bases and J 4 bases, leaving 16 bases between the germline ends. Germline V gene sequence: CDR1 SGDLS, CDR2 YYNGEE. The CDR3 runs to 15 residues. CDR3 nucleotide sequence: TGTGCCAGCAGCGTCTCTGACGCCACAGGTTACGAGCAGTACTTC. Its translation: CASSVSDATGYEQYF.

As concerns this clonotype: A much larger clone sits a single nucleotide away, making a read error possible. The CDR3 is CASSGQGAEGYTF. CDR3 DNA sequence: TGTGCCAGCAGTGGACAGGGGGCGGAAGGCTACACCTTC. The chain combines TRBV12-3 or TRBV12-4 with TRBJ1-2; TRBD1 matches 11 bases. The length of the CDR3 is 13 residues. After removal of 5 bases from V and 8 bases from J, the junction contained 4 bases not matched to a gene.

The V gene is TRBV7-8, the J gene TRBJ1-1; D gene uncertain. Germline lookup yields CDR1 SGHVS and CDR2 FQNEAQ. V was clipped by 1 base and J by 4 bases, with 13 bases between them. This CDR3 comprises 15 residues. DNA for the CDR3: TGTGCCAGCAGCTTAGTAGACGACCTGGGCACTGAAGCTTTCTTT. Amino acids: CASSLVDDLGTEAFF.

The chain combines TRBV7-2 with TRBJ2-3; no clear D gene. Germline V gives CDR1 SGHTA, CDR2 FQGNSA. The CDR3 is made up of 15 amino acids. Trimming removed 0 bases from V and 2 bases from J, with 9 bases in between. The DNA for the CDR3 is TGTGCCAGCAGCTTAGCGCGAACTTACACAGATACGCAGTATTTT. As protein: CASSLARTYTDTQYF.